This T cell receptor beta chain was identified during a study of monozygotic twins with inflammatory bowel disease. General observations from the study: Patient-specific immunosuppressive treatments may have made repertoires more variable.

The CDR3 is made up of 13 amino acids. Germline V gives CDR1 SGHDT, CDR2 YYEEEE. Comments on this clonotype: The antigen is undetermined.

TCRdb re-analyzed the 5' RACE reads; it lists each CDR3 protein once, without DNA. This table holds fewer than 200,000 distinct CDR3 sequences. The receptor was isolated from a human donor with ulcerative colitis or Crohn's disease, or a healthy co-twin of an affected twin (not recorded which). The chain joins TRBV5-6 to TRBJ2-2; TCRdb picks TRBD1, but there is no DNA to check that call. Sequencing was performed on blood. The CDR3 is CASSQGGRGELFF. Full variable domain (rest looked up from reference TRBV5-6 and TRBJ2-2): DAGVTQSPTHLIKTRGQQVTLRCSPKSGHDTVSWYQQALGQGPQFIFQYYEEEERQRGNFPDRFSGHQFPNYSSELNVNALLLGDSALYLCASSQGGRGELFFGEGSRLTVL.